This TCR beta chain was obtained from a study of cytomegalovirus exposure and HLA in healthy donors. The PCR used 60 Vbeta and 13 Jbeta primers. Clones were sequenced by immunoSEQ multiplex PCR, and TCRdb holds only the in-frame ones, with some missing. The data hold fewer than 100,000 clones, with 75% to 80% observed a single time. This clone turned up a few times. This receptor was identified in a woman in her forties in good health and CMV-seronegative. Sequenced sample: PBMCs.

The CDR3 is CASSLGMGPGAFF. In DNA form, the CDR3 reads TGTGCCAGCAGCTTAGGTATGGGGCCAGGAGCTTTCTTT. This rearrangement joins TRBV7-2 to TRBJ1-1, with D possibly being TRBD1 (5 bases). In germline, CDR1 is SGHTA, CDR2 FQGNSA. Deletions cut 1 base from V and 10 bases from J, with 13 bases between. The length of the CDR3 is 13 residues.